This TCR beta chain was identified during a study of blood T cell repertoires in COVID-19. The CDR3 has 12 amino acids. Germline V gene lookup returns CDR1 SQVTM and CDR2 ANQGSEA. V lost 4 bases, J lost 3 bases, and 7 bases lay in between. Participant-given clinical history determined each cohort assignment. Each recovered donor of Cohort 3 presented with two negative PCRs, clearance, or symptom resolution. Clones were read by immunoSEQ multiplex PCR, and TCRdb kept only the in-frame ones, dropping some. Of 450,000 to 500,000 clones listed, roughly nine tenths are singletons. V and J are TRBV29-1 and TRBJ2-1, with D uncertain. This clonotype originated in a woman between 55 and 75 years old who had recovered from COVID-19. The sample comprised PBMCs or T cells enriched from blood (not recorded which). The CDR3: CSVASGYNEQFF. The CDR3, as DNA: TGCAGCGTTGCTTCCGGCTACAATGAGCAGTTCTTC.